This T cell receptor (beta chain) originates from a study of cytomegalovirus exposure and HLA in healthy donors. Study-level results: Among TCR beta chains, those listed as cytomegalovirus-associated numbered about 150.

The study ran its PCR with 60 Vbeta and 13 Jbeta primers. Sequencing was performed with immunoSEQ multiplex PCR; in TCRdb, only in-frame clones are kept and a portion is missing. This table holds 120,000 or so clones, around 80% found once. V was trimmed by 2 bases and J by 0 bases, leaving 5 bases between them. The germline CDR1 and CDR2 sequences are MRHNA and SNTAGT. The CDR3 has 14 amino acids. The table lists this clone with a few counts. Antigen unknown. Sample: PBMCs. This chain joins TRBV6-4 and TRBJ2-1; maybe TRBD2 (5 bases). The sequence was obtained from a man younger than 40 in good health and CMV-seronegative. CDR3 sequence reads: CASSDGSSYNEQFF. The DNA for the CDR3 is TGTGCCAGCAGTGACGGGAGCTCCTACAATGAGCAGTTCTTC.